One and the same sample provided the 7 T cell receptor beta chains below, sequenced in a study of metastatic and nonmetastatic thyroid tumors. Thyroid surgery had not been preceded by any treatment in any patient. TCRdb re-clonotyped the PCR reads through MiXCR. This table holds tens of thousands of clones, 15% to 20% found once. The source material was blood. The source is a female donor with papillary thyroid cancer or a benign thyroid nodule (not recorded which). Some clones in this sample may be carry-over from other donors' samples.

This chain connects TRBV2 to TRBJ2-5; D not certain. This CDR3 has 16 amino acids. V lost 7 bases, J lost 8 bases, and 26 bases lay in between. Germline values: CDR1 SNHLY, CDR2 FYNNEI. CDR3 coding DNA: TGTGCCAGCAATGGCTTTGGGTTGGGCGTCCAAGCTACCCAGTACTTC. Protein sequence: CASNGFGLGVQATQYF.

This clone was seen at least ten times. The rearrangement uses TRBV5-1 and TRBJ2-3; no clear D. Trimming stripped 0 bases from V and 2 bases from J, with 10 bases between. The CDR3 sequence is 15 residues long. The germline gives CDR1 SGHRS, CDR2 YFSETQ. The CDR3 sequence is CASSLEVGNTDTQYF. In nucleotides, the CDR3 is TGCGCCAGCAGCTTGGAGGTGGGGAACACAGATACGCAGTATTTT.

This clone occurred many times. The genes are TRBV15 and TRBJ2-5; no clear D gene. Germline CDR1 LNHNV, CDR2 YYDKDF (reference sequence). The length of the CDR3 is 14 residues. The V end lost 5 bases, the J end lost 2 bases, and 12 bases lay between the germline ends. CDR3: CATSPPGYQETQYF. Here the CDR3 DNA reads TGTGCCACCAGCCCCCCCGGTTATCAAGAGACCCAGTACTTC.

In its sample, this clone was seen many times. The chain is built from TRBV20-1 and TRBJ1-2; 10 bases fit TRBD1. Per the germline V gene, CDR1 is DFQATT and CDR2 is SNEGSKA (reference sequence). V lost 3 bases, J lost 5 bases, and 9 bases stayed unmatched. The CDR3 extends over 15 amino acids. CDR3 sequence: CSASRDRGRGYGYTF. The CDR3 coding sequence is TGCAGTGCTAGTAGGGACAGGGGTCGAGGGTATGGCTACACCTTC.

This clone has at least ten counts. The V gene is TRBV28, the J gene TRBJ2-5; 7 nucleotides line up with TRBD1. Germline CDR1 and CDR2: MDHEN and SYDVKM. This CDR3 contains 14 residues. V was pared by 5 bases and J by 5 bases, with 8 bases of the junction left unmatched. The CDR3 DNA is TGTGCCAGCAGTCCCCCCACAGGGGTGGAGACCCAGTACTTC. Translation: CASSPPTGVETQYF.

The table lists this clone with many counts. This chain connects TRBV7-3 to TRBJ2-7, with 10 bases aligning to TRBD1. Germline trimming cut 8 bases from V and 5 bases from J; bases unmatched to any gene: 6. The CDR3 loop spans 13 amino acids. Germline-derived CDR1 and CDR2 are SGHTA and FQGTGA. The CDR3 DNA sequence: TGTGCCAGCTCTTGGGACAGGGGTAACGAGCAGTACTTC. It is translated as CASSWDRGNEQYF.

This clone has a count of ten or more. The chain combines TRBV4-1 with TRBJ1-2; D remains ambiguous. Germline CDR1 MGHRA, CDR2 YSYEKL. Trimming shortened V by 0 bases and J by 0 bases, and 8 bases separated the two germline ends. This CDR3 region has 15 residues. This chain's CDR3 is CASSQDPLSNYGYTF. CDR3 bases: TGCGCCAGCAGCCAAGACCCACTCTCTAACTATGGCTACACCTTC.